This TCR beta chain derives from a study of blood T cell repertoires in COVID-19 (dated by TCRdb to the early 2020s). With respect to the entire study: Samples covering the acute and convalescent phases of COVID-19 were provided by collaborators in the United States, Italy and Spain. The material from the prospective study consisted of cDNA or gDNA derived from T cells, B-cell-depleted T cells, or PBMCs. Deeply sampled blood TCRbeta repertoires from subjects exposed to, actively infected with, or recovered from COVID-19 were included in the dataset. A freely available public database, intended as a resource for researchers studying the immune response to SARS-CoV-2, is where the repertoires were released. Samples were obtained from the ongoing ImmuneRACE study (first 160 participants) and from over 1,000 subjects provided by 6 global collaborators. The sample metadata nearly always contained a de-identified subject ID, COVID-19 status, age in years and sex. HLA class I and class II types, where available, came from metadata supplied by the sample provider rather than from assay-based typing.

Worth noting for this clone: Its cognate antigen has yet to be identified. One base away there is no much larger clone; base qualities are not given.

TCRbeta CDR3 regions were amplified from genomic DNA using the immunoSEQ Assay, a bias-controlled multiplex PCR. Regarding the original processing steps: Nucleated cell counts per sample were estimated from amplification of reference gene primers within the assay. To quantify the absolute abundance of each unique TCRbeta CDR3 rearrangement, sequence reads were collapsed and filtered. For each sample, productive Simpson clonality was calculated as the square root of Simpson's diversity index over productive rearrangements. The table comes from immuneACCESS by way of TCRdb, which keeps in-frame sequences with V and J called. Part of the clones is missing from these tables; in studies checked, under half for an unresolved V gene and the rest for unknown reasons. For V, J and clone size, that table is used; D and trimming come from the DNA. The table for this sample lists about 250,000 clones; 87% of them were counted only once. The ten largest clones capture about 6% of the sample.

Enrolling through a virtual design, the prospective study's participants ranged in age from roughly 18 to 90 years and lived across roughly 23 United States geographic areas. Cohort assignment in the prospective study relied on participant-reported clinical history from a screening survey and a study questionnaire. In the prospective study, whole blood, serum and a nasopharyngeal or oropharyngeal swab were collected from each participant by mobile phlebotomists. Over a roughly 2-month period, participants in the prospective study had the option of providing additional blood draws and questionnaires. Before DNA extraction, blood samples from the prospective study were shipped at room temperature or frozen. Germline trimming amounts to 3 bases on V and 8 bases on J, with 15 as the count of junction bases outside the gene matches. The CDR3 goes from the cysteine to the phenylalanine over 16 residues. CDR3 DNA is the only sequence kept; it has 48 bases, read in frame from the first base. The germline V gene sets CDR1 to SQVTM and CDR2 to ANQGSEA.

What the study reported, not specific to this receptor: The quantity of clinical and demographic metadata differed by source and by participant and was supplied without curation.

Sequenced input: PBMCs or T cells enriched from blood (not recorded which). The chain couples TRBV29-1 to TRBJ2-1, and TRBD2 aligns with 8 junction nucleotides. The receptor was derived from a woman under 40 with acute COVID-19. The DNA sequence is TGCAGCGTTGATTCGAGAGGGACTAGAGGCATCGATGAGCAGTTCTTC. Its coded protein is CSVDSRGTRGIDEQFF.